The 28 T cell receptor beta chains listed next were all sequenced from one sample in a study of radiotherapy plus CTLA-4 blockade in lung cancer. TCRdb's table, derived via immunoSEQ multiplex PCR, lists solely in-frame clones and lacks some. The sample carries 55,000 to 85,000 clones, approximately 76% recorded once. The sequenced sample was peripheral blood, obtained from a patient treated with radiotherapy plus ipilimumab. These receptors came from a human donor with non-small cell lung cancer whose response to radiotherapy plus ipilimumab could not be evaluated. Some clones in this sample may be carry-over from other donors' samples.

This clone has just one count. The rearrangement joins TRBV6-5 to TRBJ2-4; 8 nucleotides agree with TRBD2. Germline assignment: CDR1 MNHEY and CDR2 SVGAGI. The CDR3 consists of 15 residues. Trimming at V came to 6 bases and at J to 10 bases, leaving 14 bases not matched to a gene. CDR3 in DNA: TGTGCCAGCAGCGCAACCCGGGAGGGGGTAGGAATTCAGTACTTC. Protein sequence: CASSATREGVGIQYF.

This chain links TRBV2 with TRBJ1-1; possible D gene TRBD1, 5 bases. With 4 bases removed from V and 2 bases from J, the gap between germline ends came to 11 bases. This CDR3 is 14 amino acids long. Germline CDR1 is SNHLY and CDR2 is FYNNEI. CDR3 coding DNA: TGTGCCAGCAGTGTTGAAACAGGCAACACTGAAGCTTTCTTT. Amino acid sequence: CASSVETGNTEAFF.

This clone was detected once. This rearrangement joins TRBV5-1 to TRBJ2-3, with a possible D match to TRBD1 (6 bases). There are 14 residues in the CDR3. Germline V gene lookup returns CDR1 SGHRS and CDR2 YFSETQ. The V end lost 7 bases, the J end lost 1 base, and 13 bases lay between the germline ends. CDR3 sequence (DNA): TGCGCCAGCGTTTGGGACACCGGCACAGATACGCAGTATTTT. It translates to CASVWDTGTDTQYF.

Written as DNA, the CDR3 is TGTGCCAGCAGTTTGCGCGGCAATCGGTATGGCTACACCTTC. Translation gives CASSLRGNRYGYTF. This chain uses TRBV6-5 with TRBJ1-2; D remains unclear. V lost 4 bases, J lost 5 bases, and 14 bases lay in between. CDR1 and CDR2 (germline): MNHEY, SVGAGI. CDR3 length: 14 amino acids.

This chain links TRBV4-2 with TRBJ2-1; 9 positions agree with TRBD2. V lost 0 bases to trimming and J lost 8 bases; unmatched junction nucleotides: 8. The CDR3 contains 16 residues. Germline CDR1 and CDR2: LGHNA and YNFKEQ. CDR3 in DNA: TGTGCCAGCAGCCAAGACCAGCGGGGGGCCGGGTATGAGCAGTTCTTC. Encoded protein: CASSQDQRGAGYEQFF.

This chain joins TRBV28 and TRBJ2-7, with D perhaps TRBD2 (6 bases). Between the trimmed V and J ends, which lost 4 bases and 4 bases, there was a span of 17 bases. The CDR3 totals 15 residues. Germline loops: CDR1 MDHEN, CDR2 SYDVKM. This CDR3 is CASSWDSRDEYEQYF. In DNA, the CDR3 is TGTGCCAGCAGTTGGGACTCAAGGGACGAATACGAGCAGTACTTC.

This chain connects TRBV10-3 to TRBJ2-7; TRBD1 matches 9 bases. V shed 4 bases, J shed 3 bases, and the junction held 13 bases outside the gene matches. CDR1 is ENHRY, CDR2 SYGVKD, per germline. CDR3 length: 17 residues. The CDR3 loop is CAISGGTGKEFDYEQYF. DNA for the CDR3: TGTGCCATCAGTGGCGGGACAGGGAAAGAGTTCGACTACGAGCAGTACTTC.

The gene calls are TRBV6-5 and TRBJ2-7; TRBD1 is a possible D gene (6 bases). This CDR3 is 12 amino acids long. The V end was cut by 2 bases, the J end by 4 bases, with 6 bases between. The germline gives CDR1 MNHEY, CDR2 SVGAGI. The CDR3 nucleotides are TGTGCCAGCAGTTACCAGGGGTACGAGCAGTACTTC. Translated: CASSYQGYEQYF.

The chain recombines TRBV27 with TRBJ1-1; D gene uncertain. Between the trimmed V and J ends, which lost 0 bases and 5 bases, there was a span of 13 bases. Per the germline V gene, CDR1 is MNHEY and CDR2 is SMNVEV (reference sequence). This CDR3 comprises 15 residues. The CDR3 loop is CASSLSRVARTEAFF. The CDR3 region has the DNA TGTGCCAGCAGTTTATCCCGGGTCGCGAGGACTGAAGCTTTCTTT.

The V and J genes are TRBV5-4 and TRBJ1-6; D uncertain. CDR1 SGHNT and CDR2 YYREEE come from the germline V gene (reference sequence). The V end was cut by 0 bases, the J end by 4 bases, with 8 bases between. There are 15 residues in the CDR3. CDR3 in amino acids: CASSLGQVYNSPLHF. The CDR3 DNA reads as TGTGCCAGCAGCTTGGGGCAGGTATATAATTCACCCCTCCACTTT. Full variable domain (outside the CDR3, taken from reference TRBV5-4 and TRBJ1-6): ETGVTQSPTHLIKTRGQQVTLRCSSQSGHNTVSWYQQALGQGPQFIFQYYREEENGRGNFPPRFSGLQFPNYSSELNVNALELDDSALYLCASSLGQVYNSPLHFGNGTRLTVT.

The V and J genes are TRBV6-5 and TRBJ2-5; D is unresolved. The J call is uncertain, as TRBJ2-7 better fits the DNA end. This CDR3 spans 11 amino acids. Germline V gene sequence: CDR1 MNHEY, CDR2 SVGAGI. In nucleotides, the CDR3 is TGTGCCAGCAACCGGAACTACGAGCAGTACTTC. Its protein is CASNRNYEQYF.

The DNA of the CDR3 is TGTGCCAGCAGCTCCTCGACAGGGGGGAATTCACCCCTCCACTTT. As protein: CASSSSTGGNSPLHF. The chain links TRBV7-9 to TRBJ1-6; 9 bases match TRBD1. The length of the CDR3 is 15 residues. Germline CDR1 is SEHNR and CDR2 is FQNEAQ (reference sequence). J gave up 7 bases and V 4 bases, and 5 bases lay outside the gene matches.

This clone has a single count. The CDR3 sequence: CASSRQGTQPHSPLHF. The CDR3 DNA reads TGTGCCAGCAGTCGACAGGGGACCCAGCCACATTCACCCCTCCACTTT. The gene calls are TRBV2 and TRBJ1-6; 8 bases are a match to TRBD1. CDR3 length: 16 amino acids. Unmatched junction bases numbered 11, after V lost 5 bases and J lost 8 bases. CDR1 is SNHLY and CDR2 is FYNNEI in the germline V gene.

The V gene is TRBV29-1, the J gene TRBJ2-3; 12 nucleotides match TRBD2. The CDR3 runs 15 residues. V lost 6 bases, J lost 6 bases, and 10 bases stayed unmatched. Looked up from germline, CDR1 is SQVTM and CDR2 is ANQGSEA. The CDR3 region has the DNA TGCAGCGTCATGACTAGCGGGGGATCGAGGGATACGCAGTATTTT. Translating gives CSVMTSGGSRDTQYF.

This chain links TRBV28 with TRBJ2-7; 8 bases are shared with TRBD1. This CDR3 region has 14 residues. Unmatched junction bases numbered 6, after V lost 6 bases and J lost 2 bases. Looked up from germline, CDR1 is MDHEN and CDR2 is SYDVKM. The CDR3 loop reads CASREDRAAYEQYF. The CDR3 nucleotides read TGTGCCAGCAGAGAGGACAGGGCCGCCTACGAGCAGTACTTC.

The V call is TRBV4-2, the J call TRBJ1-1; D is ambiguous. In germline, CDR1 is LGHNA, CDR2 YNFKEQ. Deletions cut 0 bases from V and 0 bases from J, with 8 bases between. The CDR3 is made up of 15 amino acids. CDR3: CASSQERLVNTEAFF. The CDR3 coding sequence is TGTGCCAGCAGCCAAGAGAGGTTGGTGAACACTGAAGCTTTCTTT.

Comments on this clone: A junction boundary mismatches the germline segment, possibly from a read error. V gene TRBV7-7 combines with J gene TRBJ2-2, with TRBD2 matching over 9 bases. Looked up from germline, CDR1 is SSHAT and CDR2 is FNYEAQ (reference sequence). This CDR3 is built from 13 residues. The CDR3 sequence: CASSSSGNGELFF. In DNA, the CDR3 is TGTGCTAGCAGCTCTAGCGGGAACGGGGAGCTGTTTTTT.

The rearrangement joins TRBV5-8 to TRBJ2-7; D remains ambiguous. Germline V CDR1 and CDR2: SGHTS, YDEGEE. Trimming cost V 7 bases and J 3 bases, with 8 bases left between them. This CDR3 region has 11 residues. The chain's CDR3 is CASVNFYEQYF. The DNA of the CDR3 is TGTGCCAGCGTAAACTTCTACGAGCAGTACTTC.

J is TRBJ1-6 and V is TRBV5-1; the match to TRBD1 covers 9 bases. V dropped 4 bases and J dropped 10; count of bases not matched to a gene: 9. The germline V gene has CDR1 SGHRS and CDR2 YFSETQ. The CDR3 consists of 15 residues. The CDR3 coding sequence is TGCGCCAGCAGCCTGGGACAGGGCGCGTTCTCACCCCTCCACTTT. This translates into CASSLGQGAFSPLHF.

The chain couples TRBV28 to TRBJ2-3; a weak D match, TRBD2 (6 bases). Germline CDR1 is MDHEN and CDR2 is SYDVKM. Trimming shortened V by 5 bases and J by 0 bases, and 12 bases separated the two germline ends. The CDR3 length is 15 residues. The CDR3 DNA reads TGTGCCAGCAGTCCGTGGACTACTAGCACAGATACGCAGTATTTT. Amino acid sequence: CASSPWTTSTDTQYF.

The V and J genes are TRBV30 and TRBJ2-7, with D perhaps TRBD2 (6 bases). Trimming took off 7 bases at V and 4 bases at J, with 17 bases between the two ends. Germline CDR1 is GTSNPN and CDR2 is SVGIG (reference sequence). There are 13 residues in the CDR3. CDR3 nucleotide sequence: TGTGCCTCCGGTCGGCGGGGAACTTACGAGCAGTACTTC. It encodes CASGRRGTYEQYF.

With regard to this clone: Compared with germline, one end of the junction differs, possibly owing to a read error. V usage is TRBV30 and J usage is TRBJ2-7; the match to TRBD1 covers 9 bases. The CDR3 consists of 14 residues. Germline CDR1 GTSNPN, CDR2 SVGIG (reference sequence). The CDR3 coding sequence is TGTGCCTGGAGTGGACAGGGGGACTCCCACGAGCAGTACTTC. It encodes CAWSGQGDSHEQYF.

The V call is TRBV9, the J call TRBJ1-4, with 7 nucleotides matching TRBD1. J was trimmed by 3 bases and V by 2 bases; bases with no gene match: 4. The CDR3 is 15 residues long. CDR1 SGDLS and CDR2 YYNGEE come from the germline V gene. The CDR3 nucleotides are TGTGCCAGCAGCGTTAGACAGGGACCTAATGAAAAACTGTTTTTT. Its translation is CASSVRQGPNEKLFF. Complete variable domain (other parts from reference TRBV9 and TRBJ1-4): DSGVTQTPKHLITATGQRVTLRCSPRSGDLSVYWYQQSLDQGLQFLIQYYNGEERAKGNILERFSAQQFPDLHSELNLSSLELGDSALYFCASSVRQGPNEKLFFGSGTQLSVL.

The chain carries TRBV28 and TRBJ1-6, with a tentative D call TRBD1 (5 bases). Trimming left V 6 bases short and J 0 bases short, with 9 bases between. Germline values: CDR1 MDHEN, CDR2 SYDVKM. The CDR3 loop spans 15 amino acids. The CDR3 coding sequence is TGTGCCAGCAGCACAGGACACTCCTATAATTCACCCCTCCACTTT. Translating gives CASSTGHSYNSPLHF.

The J gene is TRBJ1-4, the V gene TRBV19, with D hard to call. The germline CDR1 and CDR2 sequences are LNHDA and SQIVND (reference sequence). Trimming took off 9 bases at V and 0 bases at J, with 8 bases between the two ends. The CDR3 extends over 13 amino acids. CDR3 nucleotide sequence: TGTGCCAGCAATTTTGCAACTAATGAAAAACTGTTTTTT. This sequence encodes CASNFATNEKLFF.

The rearrangement uses TRBV6-5 and TRBJ2-1; 7 nucleotides agree with TRBD1. Per germline, CDR1 MNHEY and CDR2 SVGAGI. J lost 4 bases, V lost 4 bases, and 10 bases had no gene match. This CDR3 has 16 residues. In DNA, the CDR3 is TGTGCCAGCAGTTTATACTCACAGGGGTTTTACAATGAGCAGTTCTTC. This codes for CASSLYSQGFYNEQFF.

This chain joins TRBV2 and TRBJ2-7; 12 nucleotides align to TRBD1. The V gene's germline CDR1 is SNHLY and CDR2 FYNNEI. V shed 6 bases and J 6 bases; nucleotides not matched to a gene: 6. CDR3 length: 14 residues. In DNA, the CDR3 is TGTGCCAGCAGCGGGACAGGGGGCCGGGGCGAGCAGTACTTC. Translated: CASSGTGGRGEQYF.

This clone showed up just once. The gene calls are TRBV27 and TRBJ2-7; 7 nucleotides agree with TRBD1. V dropped 4 bases and J dropped 2; count of bases not matched to a gene: 8. The CDR3 covers 15 residues. The germline CDR1 and CDR2 sequences are MNHEY and SMNVEV (reference sequence). The CDR3 reads CASSSGQPGTYEQYF. CDR3 bases: TGTGCCAGCAGTTCGGGACAGCCCGGCACCTACGAGCAGTACTTC.